This T cell receptor (beta chain) derives from a study of blood T cell repertoires in COVID-19. Across the whole study: Some COVID-19 samples were acute and others convalescent; all came from the United States, Italy and Spain. Nucleic acid was either cDNA or gDNA, and it came from T cells, B-cell-depleted T cells, or PBMCs.

Cohorts were based on clinical histories the participants reported. The CDR3 length is 13 residues. V was pared by 1 base and J by 7 bases, with 10 bases between. Looked up from germline, CDR1 is SGHVS and CDR2 is FNYEAQ. Per the authors' pipeline: Reference gene primer amplification gave nucleated cell count estimates. Repertoires were generated with immunoSEQ multiplex PCR, while TCRdb's copy carries only in-frame clones and drops some. V, J and clone size derive from that table, while D and trimming were established from the DNA sequence. The sample lists some 210,000 clones, around 81% occurring once.

This TCR came from a woman aged 50 to 60 with acute COVID-19. The chain combines TRBV7-6 with TRBJ1-2, with unresolved D. The sequencing input was PBMCs or T cells enriched from blood (not recorded which). CDR3 DNA sequence: TGTGCCAGCAGCTTAGGTTCCCTCAGTGGCTACACCTTC. It translates to CASSLGSLSGYTF.